This TCR beta chain was retrieved from a study of tissue T cells after allogeneic stem cell transplantation. V shed 2 bases, J shed 4 bases, and the junction held 2 bases outside the gene matches. This CDR3 has 14 residues. Looked up from germline, CDR1 is KGHPV and CDR2 is FQNQEV (reference sequence). Sample time point: mouse harvest day 14 after allogeneic transplant. Mouse grafts combined 10^7 T-cell-depleted bone marrow cells with 10^6 splenic CD5+ T cells. Mice had MHC-mismatched B6 into BALB/c GVHD, sampled day 7 or 14. By sample share, this clone is large. No antigen is known for it. The gene names given are mouse names. The read stops 1 residue short of the end of the CDR3; the missing end is completed from the germline J gene. Study observations and caveats: Within patients, tissue anatomy strongly shaped TCR repertoire composition. Shared clones across patients were few; motif clustering revealed tissue-specific shared signatures.

TCRdb keeps only in-frame clones here, not all; method: immunoSEQ multiplex PCR. Of 4,000 to 6,000 clones listed, around a third are singletons. The origin of this receptor is a female BALB/c mouse given C57BL/6 T cells with graft-versus-host disease after an allogeneic hematopoietic cell transplant. The sample was skin. The chain joins TRBV26 to TRBJ2-3; 8 bases align to TRBD2. The CDR3 DNA, read in part, is TGTGCCAGCAGTCTGGCTGGGGGGCCAGAAACGCTGTAT. Translating it yields CASSLAGGPETLY. The entire CDR3 reads CASSLAGGPETLYF.